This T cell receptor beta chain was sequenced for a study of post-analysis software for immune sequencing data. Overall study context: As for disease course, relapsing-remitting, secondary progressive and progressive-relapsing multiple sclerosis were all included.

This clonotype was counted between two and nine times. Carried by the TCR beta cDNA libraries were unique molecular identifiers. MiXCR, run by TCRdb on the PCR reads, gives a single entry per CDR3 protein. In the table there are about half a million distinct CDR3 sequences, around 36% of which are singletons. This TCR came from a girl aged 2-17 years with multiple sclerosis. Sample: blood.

The CDR3, as DNA: TGTGCCAGCAGTCTATACCGGGACACGAACACTGAAGCTTTCTTT. Translated, it gives CASSLYRDTNTEAFF. This chain uses TRBV12-3 or TRBV12-4 with TRBJ1-1, with D possibly matching TRBD1 (6 bases). The CDR3 covers 15 residues. V lost 5 bases, J lost 1 base, and 14 bases lay in between.